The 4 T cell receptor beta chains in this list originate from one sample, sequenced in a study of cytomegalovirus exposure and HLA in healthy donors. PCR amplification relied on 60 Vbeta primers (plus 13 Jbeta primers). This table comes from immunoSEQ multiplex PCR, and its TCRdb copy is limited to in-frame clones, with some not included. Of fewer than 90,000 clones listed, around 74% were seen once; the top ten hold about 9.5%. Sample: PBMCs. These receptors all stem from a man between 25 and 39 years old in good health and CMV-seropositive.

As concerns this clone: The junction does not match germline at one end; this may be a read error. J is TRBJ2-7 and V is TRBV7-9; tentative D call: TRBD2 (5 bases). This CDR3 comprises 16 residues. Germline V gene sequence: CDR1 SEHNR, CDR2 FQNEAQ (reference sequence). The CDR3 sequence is CSSSLALAERGYEQYF. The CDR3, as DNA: TGTTCCAGCAGCTTAGCGCTAGCCGAACGGGGTTACGAGCAGTACTTC. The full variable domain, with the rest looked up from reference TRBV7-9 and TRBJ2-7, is DTGVSQNPRHKITKRGQNVTFRCDPISEHNRLYWYRQTLGQGPEFLTYFQNEAQLEKSRLLSDRFSAERPKGSFSTLEIQRTEQGDSAMYLCSSSLALAERGYEQYFGPGTRLTVT.

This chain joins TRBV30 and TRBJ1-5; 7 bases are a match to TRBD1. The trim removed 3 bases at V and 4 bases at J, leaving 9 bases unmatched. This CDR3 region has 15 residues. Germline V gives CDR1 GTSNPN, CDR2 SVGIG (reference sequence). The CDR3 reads CAWRPGAGGNQPQHF. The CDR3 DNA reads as TGTGCCTGGAGACCCGGGGCAGGGGGAAATCAGCCCCAGCATTTT.

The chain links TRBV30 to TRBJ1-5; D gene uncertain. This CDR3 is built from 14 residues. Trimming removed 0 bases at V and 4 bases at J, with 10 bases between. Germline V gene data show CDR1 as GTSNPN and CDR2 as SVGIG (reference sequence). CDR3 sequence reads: CAWSVPIGNQPQHF. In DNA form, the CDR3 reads TGTGCCTGGAGTGTACCTATCGGGAATCAGCCCCAGCATTTT.

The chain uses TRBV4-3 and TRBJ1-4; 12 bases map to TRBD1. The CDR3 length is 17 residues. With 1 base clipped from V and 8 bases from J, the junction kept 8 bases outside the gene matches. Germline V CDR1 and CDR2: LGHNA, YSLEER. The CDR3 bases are TGCGCCAGCAGCCAAGTTGGTGGGACAGGGGGCAGGGAAAAACTGTTTTTT. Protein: CASSQVGGTGGREKLFF.